Following are 2 T cell receptor beta chains from one sample sequenced in a study of blood T cell repertoires in COVID-19 (dated by TCRdb to 2019 to 2021). Receptor libraries were prepared by the immunoSEQ multiplex PCR assay. TCRdb provides this immuneACCESS table in a form limited to in-frame rearrangements. Some clones are lacking; in checked studies, under half of them reflect an unresolved V gene, and why the rest are absent is not known. The sample contains 220,000 or so clones, roughly 84% of them found a single time. The ten largest clones represent around 6.5% of the sample. Sequencing used PBMCs or T cells enriched from blood (not recorded which). Every receptor here comes from a woman in her thirties or forties who had recovered from COVID-19.

This chain links TRBV19 with TRBJ1-2; perhaps TRBD1 as D (5 bases). The CDR3 is made up of 13 amino acids. V was trimmed by 7 bases and J by 6 bases, leaving 15 bases between them. CDR1 is LNHDA and CDR2 is SQIVND in the germline V gene (reference sequence). The CDR3 DNA reads as TGTGCCAGTACTCGTCAAGGGGAAAATGGCTACACCTTC. The encoded protein is CASTRQGENGYTF.

The chain links TRBV6-1 to TRBJ2-1; 7 bases match TRBD2. V was pared by 2 bases and J by 2 bases, with 6 bases of the junction left unmatched. Germline lookup yields CDR1 MNHNS and CDR2 SASEGT. This CDR3 has 16 residues. The CDR3, as DNA: TGTGCCAGCAGTGAATGGGCGGGAGAGGCCTACAATGAGCAGTTCTTC. This gives the protein CASSEWAGEAYNEQFF.